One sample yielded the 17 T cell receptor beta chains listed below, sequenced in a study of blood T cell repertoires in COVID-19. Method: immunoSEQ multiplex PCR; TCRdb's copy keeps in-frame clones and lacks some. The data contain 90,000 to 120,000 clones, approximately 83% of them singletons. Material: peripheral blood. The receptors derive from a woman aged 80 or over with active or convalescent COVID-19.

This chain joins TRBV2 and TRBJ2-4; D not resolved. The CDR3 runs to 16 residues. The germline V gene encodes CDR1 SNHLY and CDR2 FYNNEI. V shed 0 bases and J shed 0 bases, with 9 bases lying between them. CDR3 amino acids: CASSEASGLAKNIQYF. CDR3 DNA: TGTGCCAGCAGTGAAGCTTCCGGGTTAGCCAAAAACATTCAGTACTTC.

The CDR3 here is CASSFDSGQGVYGYTF. CDR3 nucleotides: TGTGCCAGCAGCTTCGACTCGGGACAGGGGGTGTATGGCTACACCTTC. This chain joins TRBV7-8 and TRBJ1-2; TRBD1 aligns across 11 bases. Germline-derived CDR1 and CDR2 are SGHVS and FQNEAQ. CDR3 length: 16 residues. V shed 3 bases and J 5 bases; nucleotides not matched to a gene: 8.

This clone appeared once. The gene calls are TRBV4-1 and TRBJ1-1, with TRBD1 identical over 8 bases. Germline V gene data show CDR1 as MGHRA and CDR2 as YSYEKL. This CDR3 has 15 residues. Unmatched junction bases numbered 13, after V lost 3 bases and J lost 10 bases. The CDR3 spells CASSQESVRGQVAFF. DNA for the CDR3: TGCGCCAGCAGCCAGGAGAGCGTCAGGGGGCAGGTAGCTTTCTTT.

CDR3 bases: TGTGCCAGCAGCGTAGGGCATTTATCCAATGAGCAGTTCTTC. Translating it yields CASSVGHLSNEQFF. This chain links TRBV9 with TRBJ2-1; D is unresolved. Trimming shortened V by 0 bases and J by 6 bases, and 10 bases separated the two germline ends. Looked up from germline, CDR1 is SGDLS and CDR2 is YYNGEE. The CDR3 covers 14 residues.

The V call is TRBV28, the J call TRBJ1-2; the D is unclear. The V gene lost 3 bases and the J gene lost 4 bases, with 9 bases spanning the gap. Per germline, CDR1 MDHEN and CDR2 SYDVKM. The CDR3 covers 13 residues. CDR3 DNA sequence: TGTGCCAGCAGTTTGGGCAGCCCCTATGGCTACACCTTC. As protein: CASSLGSPYGYTF.

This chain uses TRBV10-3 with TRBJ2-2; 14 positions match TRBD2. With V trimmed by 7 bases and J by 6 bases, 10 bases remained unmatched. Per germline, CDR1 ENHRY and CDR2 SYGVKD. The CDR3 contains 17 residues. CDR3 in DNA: TGTGCCATCAAAATCCTTGGACTAGCGGGGGGTTCCGGGGAGCTGTTTTTT. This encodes CAIKILGLAGGSGELFF.

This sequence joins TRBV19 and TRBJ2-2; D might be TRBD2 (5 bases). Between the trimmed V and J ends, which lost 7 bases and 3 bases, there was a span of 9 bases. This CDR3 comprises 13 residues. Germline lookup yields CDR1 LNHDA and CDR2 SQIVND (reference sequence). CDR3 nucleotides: TGTGCCAGTAACTTGGGAGACACCGGGGAGCTGTTTTTT. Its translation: CASNLGDTGELFF.

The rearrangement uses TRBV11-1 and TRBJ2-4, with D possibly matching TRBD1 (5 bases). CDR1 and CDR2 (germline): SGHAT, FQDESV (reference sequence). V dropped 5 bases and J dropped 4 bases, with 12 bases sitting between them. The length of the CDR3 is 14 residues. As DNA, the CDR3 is TGTGCCAGCAGCCCCCCCCAGGGAAAAAACATTCAGTACTTC. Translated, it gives CASSPPQGKNIQYF.

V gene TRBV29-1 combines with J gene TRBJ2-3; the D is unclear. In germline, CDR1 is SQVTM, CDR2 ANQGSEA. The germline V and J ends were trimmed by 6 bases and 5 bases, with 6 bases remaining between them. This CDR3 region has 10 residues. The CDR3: CSVLKDTQYF. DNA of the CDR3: TGCAGCGTCCTAAAAGATACGCAGTATTTT.

CDR3 sequence (DNA): TGTGCCAGCAGCCGTCCGACAGGGGGCGGAGGAGCCCTCCACTTT. Residues: CASSRPTGGGGALHF. The chain recombines TRBV6-5 with TRBJ1-6, with 10 bases aligning to TRBD1. V shed 6 bases, J shed 14 bases, and the junction held 13 bases outside the gene matches. Germline CDR1 MNHEY, CDR2 SVGAGI. The CDR3 is 15 amino acids.

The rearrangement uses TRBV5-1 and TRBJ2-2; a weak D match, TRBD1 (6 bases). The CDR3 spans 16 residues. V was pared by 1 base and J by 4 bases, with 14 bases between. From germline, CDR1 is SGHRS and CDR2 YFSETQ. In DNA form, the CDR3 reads TGCGCCAGCAGCTTGACAGGGTCCGGGCCCACCGGGGAGCTGTTTTTT. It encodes CASSLTGSGPTGELFF.

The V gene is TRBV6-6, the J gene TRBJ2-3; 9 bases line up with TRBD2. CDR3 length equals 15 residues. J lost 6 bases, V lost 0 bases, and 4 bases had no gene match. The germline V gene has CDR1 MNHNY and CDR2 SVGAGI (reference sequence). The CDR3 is CASSYSAGGKDTQYF. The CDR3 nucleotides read TGTGCCAGCAGTTACTCTGCGGGGGGGAAGGATACGCAGTATTTT.

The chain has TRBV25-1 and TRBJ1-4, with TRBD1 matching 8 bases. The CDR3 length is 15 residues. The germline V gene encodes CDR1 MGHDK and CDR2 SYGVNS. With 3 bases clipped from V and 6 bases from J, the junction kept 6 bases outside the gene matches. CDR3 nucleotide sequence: TGTGCCAGCAGTGATACAGGGGGTGTACATGAAAAACTGTTTTTT. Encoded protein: CASSDTGGVHEKLFF. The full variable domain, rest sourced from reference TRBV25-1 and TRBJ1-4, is EADIYQTPRYLVIGTGKKITLECSQTMGHDKMYWYQQDPGMELHLIHYSYGVNSTEKGDLSSESTVSRIRTEHFPLTLESARPSHTSQYLCASSDTGGVHEKLFFGSGTQLSVL.

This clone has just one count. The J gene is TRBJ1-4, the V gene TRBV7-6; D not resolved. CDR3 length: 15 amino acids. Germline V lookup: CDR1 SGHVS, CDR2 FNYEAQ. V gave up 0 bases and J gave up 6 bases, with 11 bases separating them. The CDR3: CASSLATGVYEKLFF. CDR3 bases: TGTGCCAGCAGCTTAGCTACCGGGGTGTATGAAAAACTGTTTTTT.

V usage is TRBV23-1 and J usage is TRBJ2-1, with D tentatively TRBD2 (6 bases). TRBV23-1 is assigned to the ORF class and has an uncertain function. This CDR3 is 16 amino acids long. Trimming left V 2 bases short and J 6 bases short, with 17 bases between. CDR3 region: CASSQRLRDLPNEQFF. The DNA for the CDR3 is TGCGCCAGCAGTCAAAGGCTGCGGGATCTCCCCAATGAGCAGTTCTTC.

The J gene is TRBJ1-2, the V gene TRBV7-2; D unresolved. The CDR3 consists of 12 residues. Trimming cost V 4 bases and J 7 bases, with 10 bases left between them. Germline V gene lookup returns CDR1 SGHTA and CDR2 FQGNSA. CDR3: CASSSSPGGYTF. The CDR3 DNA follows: TGTGCCAGCAGCTCTTCCCCAGGTGGCTACACCTTC.

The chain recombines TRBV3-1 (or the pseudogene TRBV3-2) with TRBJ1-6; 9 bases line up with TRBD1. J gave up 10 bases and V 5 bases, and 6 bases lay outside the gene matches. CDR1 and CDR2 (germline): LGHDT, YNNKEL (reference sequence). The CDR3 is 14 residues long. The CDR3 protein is CASSFGTGSSPLHF. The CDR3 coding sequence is TGTGCCAGCAGCTTCGGGACAGGGTCCTCACCCCTCCACTTT.